This T cell receptor beta chain was identified in a study of T cells in Graves' hyperthyroidism and ophthalmopathy. General observations from the study: In the blood, most expanded thyroid clonotypes above 0.001 appeared as well.

The CDR3 has 16 residues. The trim removed 4 bases at V and 1 base at J, leaving 10 bases unmatched. Germline assignment: CDR1 SGHRS and CDR2 YFSETQ. This clonotype has ten or more counts. As yet, its antigen is unknown. Each person with ophthalmopathy scored at least 3 on the Clinical Activity Score, reached NOSPECS grade 4 or higher, and had been ill under 3 months. Any patient presenting with uncontrolled infection, other autoimmune disease, pregnancy or lactation was left out. There were TCR beta CDR3 regions amplified from RNA transcripts. HTBI primers were employed in a first-round RT-PCR of the TCR CDR3. TCRdb ran MiXCR on the multiplex PCR reads and lists one entry per CDR3 protein. This table has approximately 600,000 distinct CDR3 sequences, more than 20% appearing once.

Sequencing was carried out using blood. The receptor comes from a man aged 25-45 years with Graves' ophthalmopathy. This chain uses TRBV5-1 with TRBJ1-1, with TRBD1 identical over 7 bases. The CDR3 DNA sequence: TGCGCCAGCAGCCCGGGACAGCGAGCTCGGAACACTGAAGCTTTCTTT. Translation gives CASSPGQRARNTEAFF.